This T cell receptor (beta chain) comes out of a study of cytomegalovirus exposure and HLA in healthy donors. The study ran its PCR with 60 Vbeta and 13 Jbeta primers. This table comes from immunoSEQ multiplex PCR, and its TCRdb copy is limited to in-frame clones, with some not included. The sample has 130,000 or so clones; nearly 80% are singletons. Germline CDR1 reads SGHTA; CDR2 reads FQGNSA. V was shortened by 5 bases and J by 7 bases, with 17 bases between the two germline ends. This CDR3 contains 14 residues. A single count supports this clone. The sequence was collected from a male donor in good health and CMV-seronegative. V is TRBV7-2 and J is TRBJ2-5; maybe TRBD2 (5 bases). The source material was PBMCs. The chain's CDR3 is CASSTELGLGTQYF. Here the CDR3 DNA reads TGTGCCAGCAGCACCGAACTAGGTTTAGGGACCCAGTACTTC.